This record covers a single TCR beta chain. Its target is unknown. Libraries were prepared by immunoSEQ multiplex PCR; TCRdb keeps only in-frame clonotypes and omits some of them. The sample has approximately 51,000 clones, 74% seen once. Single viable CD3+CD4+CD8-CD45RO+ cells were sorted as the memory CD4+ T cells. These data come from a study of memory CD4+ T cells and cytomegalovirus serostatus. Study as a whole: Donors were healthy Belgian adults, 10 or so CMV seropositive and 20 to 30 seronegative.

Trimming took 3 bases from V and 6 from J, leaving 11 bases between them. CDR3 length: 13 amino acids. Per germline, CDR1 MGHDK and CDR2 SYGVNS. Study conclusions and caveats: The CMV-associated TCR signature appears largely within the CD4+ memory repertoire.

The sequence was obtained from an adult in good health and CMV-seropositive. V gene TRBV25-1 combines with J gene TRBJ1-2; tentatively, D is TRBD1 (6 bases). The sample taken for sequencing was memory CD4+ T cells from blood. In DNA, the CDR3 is TGTGCCAGCAGTGAGCCCCCAGGGGATGGCTACACCTTC. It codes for CASSEPPGDGYTF.